The rows below give T cell receptor beta chains drawn from one sample of a study of T cells expressing NK-cell markers. TCRdb reanalyzed the 5' RACE reads and collapses them to one entry per CDR3 protein, without DNA. This sample's clone table lists 350,000 to 450,000 distinct CDR3 sequences. Source material: blood T cells: a sorted CD56 or NKG2C T cell subset, CD4+ or CD8+ T cells, or bulk PBMC T cells (not recorded which). The receptors were sampled from a man between 18 and 69 years old in good health. Each CDR3 is given with its conserved first and last residue.

J gene,V gene,CDR3 protein
TRBJ2-7,TRBV30,CAWSVQGVGEQYF
TRBJ1-1,TRBV28,CASGIPGQGTEREAFF
TRBJ2-2,TRBV6-1,CASLIGGRGNTGELFF
TRBJ1-3,TRBV6-1,CASTPHAGRKNTIYF
TRBJ2-2,TRBV9,CASTPGSGVYGELFF
TRBJ2-7,TRBV3-1,CASSADLEGGYEQYF
TRBJ1-5,TRBV25-1,CASSFGIQPQHF
TRBJ1-1,TRBV30,CAWSQRGWRAFF
TRBJ2-1,TRBV20-1,CSARDAAKITYNEQFF
TRBJ1-6,TRBV5-1,CASRSWSNDNSPLHF